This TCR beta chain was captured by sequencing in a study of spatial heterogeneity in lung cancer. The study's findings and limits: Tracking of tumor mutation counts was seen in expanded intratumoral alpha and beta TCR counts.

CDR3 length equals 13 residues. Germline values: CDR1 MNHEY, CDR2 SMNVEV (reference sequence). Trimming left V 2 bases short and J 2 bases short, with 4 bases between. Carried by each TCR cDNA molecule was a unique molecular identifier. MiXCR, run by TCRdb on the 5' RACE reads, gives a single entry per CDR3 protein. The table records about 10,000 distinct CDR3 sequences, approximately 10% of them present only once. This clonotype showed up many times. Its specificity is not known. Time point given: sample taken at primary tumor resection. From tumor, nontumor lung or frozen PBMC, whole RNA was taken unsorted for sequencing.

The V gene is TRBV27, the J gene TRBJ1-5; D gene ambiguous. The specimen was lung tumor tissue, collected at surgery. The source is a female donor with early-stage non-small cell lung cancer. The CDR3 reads CASSLMGNQPQHF. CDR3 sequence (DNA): TGTGCCAGCAGTTTAATGGGCAATCAGCCCCAGCATTTT.